A selection of T cell receptor beta chains follows, all from one sample in a study of blood T cell repertoires in COVID-19. TCRdb's copy holds only in-frame clones and misses some; the assay was immunoSEQ multiplex PCR. The data show about 270,000 clones, with around nine tenths seen just once and under 3% held by the top ten. Input material: PBMCs or T cells enriched from blood (not recorded which). The receptors stem from a woman aged 18-29 years who had recovered from COVID-19. Each CDR3 is given with its conserved first and last residue. Fields, in order: clone size, J gene, D gene, V gene, CDR3 DNA, CDR3 protein. D genes are given only for firm matches. Rows may omit the clone size; those that give it use once, few, many or a size class.

.,TRBJ1-2,.,TRBV7-9,TGTGCCAGCAGCGCAAACCTCGGGGGCTACACCTTC,CASSANLGGYTF
few,TRBJ2-7,.,TRBV2,TGTGCCAGCACAAGTAGCTCCTACGAGCAGTACTTC,CASTSSSYEQYF
.,TRBJ1-5,TRBD1,TRBV19,TGTGCCAGTAGTAAGAGGGACAGGGGCCAAAGGTACGGTTATCAGCCCCAGCATTTT,CASSKRDRGQRYGYQPQHF
.,TRBJ2-5,TRBD2,TRBV2,TGTGCCAGCAGTGAAGCAGAGGGACTAGCGGGAGAATTAGAGACCCAGTACTTC,CASSEAEGLAGELETQYF
.,TRBJ2-7,.,TRBV15,TGTGCCACCAGCAGAGACTTCTACGAGCAGTACTTC,CATSRDFYEQYF
.,TRBJ1-1,.,TRBV5-1,TGCGCCAGCAGCTTGGCTGCTCGGGGAGGCACTGAAGCTTTCTTT,CASSLAARGGTEAFF
few,TRBJ1-2,TRBD1,TRBV5-1,TGCGCCAGCAGCCCACTGACAGGGGGTGCTTCCTATGGCTACACCTTC,CASSPLTGGASYGYTF
.,TRBJ2-2,TRBD2,TRBV7-3,TGTGCCAGCAGCTCGACTAGCGCCCCCGGGGAGCTGTTTTTT,CASSSTSAPGELFF
few,TRBJ1-5,TRBD1,TRBV18,TGTGCCAGCTCATTCGGACAGGATCAGCCCCAGCATTTT,CASSFGQDQPQHF
.,TRBJ2-7,TRBD2,TRBV29-1,TGCAGCGTTGAAGATACGGCCGGACTAGCGGGACCCTACGAGCAGTACTTC,CSVEDTAGLAGPYEQYF
.,TRBJ2-5,TRBD2,TRBV9,TGTGCCAGCAGCGTAGGTGCGGGGGATCGAGGGACCCAGTACTTC,CASSVGAGDRGTQYF
.,TRBJ2-1,.,TRBV4-2,TGTGCCAGCAGCCAACGGGTGACTAGAGCCTACAATGAGCAGTTCTTC,CASSQRVTRAYNEQFF
.,TRBJ2-6,.,TRBV3-1/TRBV3-2,TGTGCCAGCAGCCCCTACAGGGTTCTTTGCTCTGGGGCCAACGTCCTGACTTTC,CASSPYRVLCSGANVLTF